The subject of this entry is one T cell receptor beta chain. The data originate from a study of blood T cell repertoires in COVID-19. The wider study: Sample material is recorded as cDNA or gDNA derived from T cells, B-cell-depleted T cells, or PBMCs.

The CDR3 runs to 17 residues. CDR1 SGHRS and CDR2 YFSETQ come from the germline V gene. Trimming stripped 1 base from V and 3 bases from J, with 20 bases between. Participant ages covered roughly 18 to 89 years across about two dozen US areas. The data were produced by immunoSEQ multiplex PCR, yet TCRdb's version contains in-frame clones alone and is incomplete. The top ten clones hold approximately 15% of a sample with 220,000 or so clones, almost 90% of them seen once. Sequences were obtained from PBMCs or T cells enriched from blood (not recorded which). The receptor was isolated from a woman aged 50 to 60 with acute COVID-19. V gene TRBV5-1 combines with J gene TRBJ2-7; maybe TRBD1 (5 bases). CDR3 nucleotide sequence: TGCGCCAGCAGCTTGAGTGACTTACAGGTGGAATTCTACGAGCAGTACTTC. This codes for CASSLSDLQVEFYEQYF.